These T cell receptor beta chains were read from a single sample in a study of T-cell memory formation after mild COVID-19. Using its own MiXCR run on the 5' RACE reads, TCRdb lists one record per CDR3 protein. The top ten clones hold approximately 25% of a sample with 250,000 to 300,000 distinct CDR3 sequences, 15% to 20% of them seen once. Sequences were obtained from PBMCs or a T cell subset sorted from them (not recorded which). The receptors come from a man aged 18 to 35 who had mild COVID-19 (a few samples of this study predate the infection). Cell type and time point are not known. Both conserved end residues are part of each CDR3. A D gene is named only where the DNA matches it firmly. Expanded clones get a size class; other rows say once, few or many, or leave the size out.

d_call,v_call,clone_size,j_call,cdr3_nt,cdr3_aa
.,TRBV27,few,TRBJ1-6,TGTGCCAGCAGTTTTTTTGATTCACCCCTCCACTTT,CASSFFDSPLHF
.,TRBV12-3/TRBV12-4,.,TRBJ2-7,TGTGCCAGCAGCTCCGAGAAAGGGGACGAGCAGTACTTC,CASSSEKGDEQYF
.,TRBV7-2,few,TRBJ2-5,TGTGCCAGCAGCTTAGATGTCATGGGCCAGTACTTC,CASSLDVMGQYF
.,TRBV2,few,TRBJ2-7,TGTGCCAGCAGTGCGGGGACCGGGTACGAGCAGTACTTC,CASSAGTGYEQYF
TRBD1,TRBV12-3/TRBV12-4,few,TRBJ1-2,TGTGCCAGCAGTCTACCGGGACAGGGGGCCTATGGCTACACCTTC,CASSLPGQGAYGYTF
.,TRBV7-9,few,TRBJ2-3,TGTGCCAGCAGCTTAGCGGGACTTCCCACAGATACGCAGTATTTT,CASSLAGLPTDTQYF
.,TRBV15,.,TRBJ2-5,TGTGCCACCCGGGGGTTCGGGGGCAGAGAGACCCAGTACTTC,CATRGFGGRETQYF
.,TRBV11-2,few,TRBJ1-1,TGTGCCAGCAGGCCCACAGGTTACACTGAAGCTTTCTTT,CASRPTGYTEAFF
.,TRBV20-1,few,TRBJ1-1,TGCAGTGCTAACACAGGAGGCCCTGAAGCTTTCTTT,CSANTGGPEAFF
.,TRBV4-2,few,TRBJ1-3,TGTGCCAGCAGCCAACCGGGCAGGGCAGATGGAAACACCATATATTTT,CASSQPGRADGNTIYF
.,TRBV6-2/TRBV6-3,.,TRBJ2-3,TGTGCCAGCAGCCCGGGTGTGGGCGAGGTAGATACGCAGTATTTT,CASSPGVGEVDTQYF
.,TRBV6-6,.,TRBJ2-5,TGTGCCAGCAGTTACTCGTCTTTACCGGGTGAGACCCAGTACTTC,CASSYSSLPGETQYF
.,TRBV7-9,few,TRBJ1-3,TGTGCCAGCAGCTCTTGGACAGCTGGAAGTAACACCATATATTTT,CASSSWTAGSNTIYF
.,TRBV11-2,few,TRBJ2-3,TGTGCCAGCAGCCGTAGCTGGGGGTCTAGCACAGATACGCAGTATTTT,CASSRSWGSSTDTQYF
TRBD1,TRBV6-2/TRBV6-3,.,TRBJ1-2,TGTGCCAGCAGACGAGGGACAGCGAACTATGGCTACACCTTC,CASRRGTANYGYTF
.,TRBV29-1,.,TRBJ2-1,TGCAGCGTTGAAGATCGGGCGGGGAGGTTTGACAATGAGCAGTTCTTC,CSVEDRAGRFDNEQFF
TRBD1,TRBV4-3,.,TRBJ1-1,TGCGCCAGCAGCCAAGGGCAGGGGGCTGAAGCTTTCTTT,CASSQGQGAEAFF
TRBD1,TRBV7-9,few,TRBJ1-1,TGTGCCAGCAGCGGAGGGGGCTTGGAAGCTTTCTTT,CASSGGGLEAFF
.,TRBV12-3/TRBV12-4,few,TRBJ1-1,TGTGCCAGCAGCTCGACAGCCATGAACACTGAAGCTTTCTTT,CASSSTAMNTEAFF
TRBD1,TRBV5-1,.,TRBJ1-1,TGCGCCAGCCCCAGGACAGGGGCTGAAGCTTTCTTT,CASPRTGAEAFF